The 21 T cell receptor beta chains below were found in one sample sequenced in a study of PD-L1 blockade in urothelial cancer. Only in-frame clones appear in the TCRdb table, and some are missing; sequencing was by immunoSEQ multiplex PCR. This table holds over 100,000 clones, around 90% found once. As for time point: peripheral blood 6 weeks after treatment start. The sample was PBMCs, taken around atezolizumab (anti-PD-L1) treatment. These receptors originate from a man aged 55 to 70 with urothelial cancer.

The rearrangement joins TRBV2 to TRBJ2-5; 7 bases agree with TRBD2. The length of the CDR3 is 15 residues. V was clipped by 3 bases and J by 2 bases; unmatched bases: 6. Germline V CDR1 and CDR2: SNHLY, FYNNEI. The CDR3 loop is CASSDLAGKQETQYF. CDR3 sequence (DNA): TGTGCCAGCAGTGATTTAGCGGGCAAACAAGAGACCCAGTACTTC.

This clone was detected once. The rearrangement uses TRBV5-4 and TRBJ2-5; D may be TRBD1 (5 bases). Germline CDR1 SGHNT, CDR2 YYREEE (reference sequence). The CDR3 length is 16 residues. V was cut by 4 bases and J by 4 bases, with 20 bases left in between. The DNA for the CDR3 is TGTGCCAGCAGCAGCAAAAAGGCAGGGTTTGGAGAGACCCAGTACTTC. As protein: CASSSKKAGFGETQYF.

The chain uses TRBV6-1 and TRBJ1-5; possibly TRBD1 for D (5 bases). The CDR3 length is 18 residues. Trimming shortened V by 4 bases and J by 0 bases, and 19 bases separated the two germline ends. In germline, CDR1 is MNHNS, CDR2 SASEGT. The CDR3 DNA follows: TGTGCCAGCAGTGCCGGGACTTTACTGGGGTATAGCAATCAGCCCCAGCATTTT. It encodes CASSAGTLLGYSNQPQHF.

The chain links TRBV25-1 to TRBJ1-6; 9 bases align to TRBD1. The junction had 7 bases not matched to a gene; V was cut back by 10 bases and J by 9 bases. The germline V gene has CDR1 MGHDK and CDR2 SYGVNS. The CDR3 spans 13 residues. The CDR3 here is CATAGTGFSPLHF. The DNA for the CDR3 is TGTGCCACCGCCGGGACAGGGTTTTCACCCCTCCACTTT. The full variable domain, with the rest looked up from reference TRBV25-1 and TRBJ1-6, is EADIYQTPRYLVIGTGKKITLECSQTMGHDKMYWYQQDPGMELHLIHYSYGVNSTEKGDLSSESTVSRIRTEHFPLTLESARPSHTSQYLCATAGTGFSPLHFGNGTRLTVT.

The chain links TRBV7-8 to TRBJ1-5; a possible D gene is TRBD1 (5 bases). The CDR3 spans 13 residues. Looked up from germline, CDR1 is SGHVS and CDR2 is FQNEAQ. The germline V and J ends were trimmed by 1 base and 5 bases, with 6 bases remaining between them. CDR3 loop: CASSLGRDQPQHF. CDR3 bases: TGTGCCAGCAGCTTAGGCAGGGATCAGCCCCAGCATTTT. Filled out from reference TRBV7-8 and TRBJ1-5, the complete variable domain reads GAGVSQSPRYKVAKRGQDVALRCDPISGHVSLFWYQQALGQGPEFLTYFQNEAQLDKSGLPSDRFFAERPEGSVSTLKIQRTQQEDSAVYLCASSLGRDQPQHFGDGTRLSIL.

This clone was observed a handful of times. This sequence joins TRBV7-9 and TRBJ2-7; D is possibly TRBD1 (5 bases). Trimming took off 5 bases at V and 2 bases at J, with 13 bases between the two ends. This CDR3 is 14 amino acids long. The germline CDR1 and CDR2 sequences are SEHNR and FQNEAQ (reference sequence). The CDR3, as DNA: TGTGCCAGCAGCGGGGCAGGTACCGCCTACGAGCAGTACTTC. Translating gives CASSGAGTAYEQYF.

The rearrangement uses TRBV6-6 and TRBJ1-1; D remains ambiguous. Trimming pared 4 bases from V and 4 bases from J, leaving 13 bases between. The CDR3 sequence is 14 residues long. CDR1 is MNHNY, CDR2 SVGAGI, per germline (reference sequence). Here the CDR3 DNA reads TGTGCCAGCAGTTTAGGAGGGAGTGCCACTGAAGCTTTCTTT. Translating it yields CASSLGGSATEAFF.

The V call is TRBV28, the J call TRBJ1-1, with 12 bases lining up with TRBD1. Looked up from germline, CDR1 is MDHEN and CDR2 is SYDVKM. The CDR3 covers 15 residues. V was clipped by 5 bases and J by 12 bases; unmatched bases: 13. CDR3 loop: CASSTTGQGALIPFF. Here the CDR3 DNA reads TGTGCCAGCAGTACTACGGGACAGGGGGCGCTGATTCCTTTCTTT.

This clone was observed a single time. The chain recombines TRBV10-1 with TRBJ1-2, with D tentatively TRBD1 (5 bases). CDR1 and CDR2 (germline): WNHNN, SYGVQD (reference sequence). The CDR3 spans 13 residues. With 7 bases removed from V and 5 bases from J, the gap between germline ends came to 14 bases. The CDR3 protein is CASIAGPPYGYTF. CDR3 coding DNA: TGCGCCAGCATTGCAGGGCCCCCTTATGGCTACACCTTC.

This chain joins TRBV7-9 and TRBJ2-2; TRBD2 matches at 10 bases. Germline loops: CDR1 SEHNR, CDR2 FQNEAQ (reference sequence). V dropped 5 bases and J dropped 3; count of bases not matched to a gene: 3. The CDR3 totals 15 residues. The CDR3 DNA is TGTGCCAGCAGCGGAGCGGGGGGGGACACCGGGGAGCTGTTTTTT. Protein product: CASSGAGGDTGELFF. Complete variable domain (other parts from reference TRBV7-9 and TRBJ2-2): DTGVSQNPRHKITKRGQNVTFRCDPISEHNRLYWYRQTLGQGPEFLTYFQNEAQLEKSRLLSDRFSAERPKGSFSTLEIQRTEQGDSAMYLCASSGAGGDTGELFFGEGSRLTVL.

The chain has TRBV27 and TRBJ2-3; 9 bases are a match to TRBD2. CDR1 MNHEY and CDR2 SMNVEV come from the germline V gene (reference sequence). This CDR3 has 20 amino acids. With V trimmed by 1 base and J by 1 base, 15 bases remained unmatched. The DNA of the CDR3 is TGTGCCAGCAGTTTATTTAAATGGGGCGGGGGGGCCTTTCGCACAGATACGCAGTATTTT. Its protein is CASSLFKWGGGAFRTDTQYF.

The chain links TRBV6-4 to TRBJ1-1, with a weak D call TRBD1 (5 bases). Germline lookup yields CDR1 MRHNA and CDR2 SNTAGT. There are 13 residues in the CDR3. V lost 4 bases and J 4 bases, leaving 10 bases between the germline ends. CDR3 sequence (DNA): TGTGCCAGCAGTGCCAATAGGGGCACTGAAGCTTTCTTT. Translating gives CASSANRGTEAFF.

The genes are TRBV6-7 and TRBJ1-2; 9 bases line up with TRBD1. TRBV6-7 is annotated as an ORF whose role is uncertain. V lost 0 bases, J lost 1 base, and 3 bases stayed unmatched. CDR3 length: 16 residues. CDR3 in amino acids: CASSYSRGQGNYGYTF. The DNA of the CDR3 is TGTGCCAGCAGTTACTCGAGGGGACAGGGTAACTATGGCTACACCTTC.

The chain has TRBV19 and TRBJ1-1; 7 positions match TRBD1. The CDR3 sequence is 12 residues long. J lost 7 bases, V lost 4 bases, and 3 bases had no gene match. Germline values: CDR1 LNHDA, CDR2 SQIVND (reference sequence). CDR3 DNA sequence: TGTGCCAGTAGTAAAGGGACAGATGAAGCTTTCTTT. It translates to CASSKGTDEAFF.

The genes are TRBV21-1 and TRBJ2-2; the D call in the table, TRBD1, was not verified against the DNA. TRBV21-1 is noted as a pseudogene. This CDR3 region has 17 residues. The chain's CDR3 is CASSRLGQAANTGELFF. CDR3 sequence (DNA): TGTGCCAGCAGCAGACTTGGACAGGCCGCGAACACCGGGGAGCTGTTTTTT.

V and J are TRBV5-4 and TRBJ2-3; TRBD2 agrees at 11 bases. CDR1 and CDR2 (germline): SGHNT, YYREEE (reference sequence). Trimming removed 5 bases from V and 5 bases from J; junction bases left unmatched: 16. The CDR3 length is 18 residues. The CDR3 coding sequence is TGTGCCAGCAGTTATGTTTTTAGCGGGGGGGCCGGGGAAGATACGCAGTATTTT. Its protein is CASSYVFSGGAGEDTQYF.

V gene TRBV5-8 combines with J gene TRBJ2-7, with a weak D call TRBD1 (5 bases). The germline CDR1 and CDR2 sequences are SGHTS and YDEGEE. V was pared by 6 bases and J by 6 bases, with 22 bases between. CDR3 size: 15 residues. The CDR3 region is CASTTEWKGVGEQYF. The CDR3, as DNA: TGTGCCAGCACCACGGAGTGGAAAGGGGTAGGCGAGCAGTACTTC.

The V and J genes are TRBV18 and TRBJ1-1; weak D call: TRBD1 (6 bases). The CDR3 spans 12 residues. With 6 bases removed from V and 10 bases from J, the gap between germline ends came to 15 bases. Germline lookup yields CDR1 KGHSH and CDR2 LQKENI. The CDR3 protein is CASSLERGAAFF. The CDR3 nucleotides are TGTGCCAGCTCCCTTGAACGGGGGGCAGCTTTCTTT.

V is TRBV7-9 and J is TRBJ2-3; weak D call: TRBD2 (5 bases). The germline CDR1 and CDR2 sequences are SEHNR and FQNEAQ (reference sequence). Trimming took 0 bases from V and 5 from J, leaving 12 bases between them. The CDR3 has 15 residues. The CDR3 DNA reads TGTGCCAGCAGCTTAGCGCCGGGGTTTGAAGATACGCAGTATTTT. Its translation is CASSLAPGFEDTQYF.

The gene calls are TRBV7-2 and TRBJ2-1; the D gene is possibly TRBD1 (5 bases). The V and J ends lost 4 bases and 4 bases respectively, with 11 bases between them. From germline, CDR1 is SGHTA and CDR2 FQGNSA. The CDR3 consists of 14 residues. CDR3 protein: CASSSQGLYNEQFF. CDR3 in DNA: TGTGCCAGCAGCTCGCAGGGTCTATACAATGAGCAGTTCTTC.

V and J are TRBV27 and TRBJ1-4; D might be TRBD1 (6 bases). V was cut by 2 bases and J by 3 bases, with 7 bases left in between. The CDR3 is made up of 14 amino acids. The germline gives CDR1 MNHEY, CDR2 SMNVEV (reference sequence). The CDR3 nucleotides read TGTGCCAGCAGTTTAAACAGGGCTAATGAAAAACTGTTTTTT. As protein: CASSLNRANEKLFF. Supplemented by reference TRBV27 and TRBJ1-4, the full variable domain reads EAQVTQNPRYLITVTGKKLTVTCSQNMNHEYMSWYRQDPGLGLRQIYYSMNVEVTDKGDVPEGYKVSRKEKRNFPLILESPSPNQTSLYFCASSLNRANEKLFFGSGTQLSVL.